This T cell receptor beta chain originates from a study of graft-versus-host responses after intestinal transplantation. The germline CDR1 and CDR2 sequences are KGHSH and LQKENI. The CDR3 loop spans 17 amino acids. With 4 bases clipped from V and 3 bases from J, the junction kept 13 bases outside the gene matches. Profiling relied on immunoSEQ multiplex PCR, and the TCRdb table lists in-frame clones only, not all of them. The table includes tens of thousands of clones, approximately 92% detected once. This sequence joins TRBV18 and TRBJ2-5; 8 positions match TRBD1. The sequence came from a human patient who received an intestinal transplant, so some T cells may come from the graft donor. The sequences come from PBMCs, collected roughly 39 weeks after intestinal transplant. CDR3 nucleotides: TGTGCCAGCTCACTGAAAACCACTGGACAGGGCAAAGAGACCCAGTACTTC. Its translation: CASSLKTTGQGKETQYF. Using reference TRBV18 and TRBJ2-5 for the parts outside the CDR3, the full variable domain is NAGVMQNPRHLVRRRGQEARLRCSPMKGHSHVYWYRQLPEEGLKFMVYLQKENIIDESGMPKERFSAEFPKEGPSILRIQQVVRGDSAAYFCASSLKTTGQGKETQYFGPGTRLLVL.